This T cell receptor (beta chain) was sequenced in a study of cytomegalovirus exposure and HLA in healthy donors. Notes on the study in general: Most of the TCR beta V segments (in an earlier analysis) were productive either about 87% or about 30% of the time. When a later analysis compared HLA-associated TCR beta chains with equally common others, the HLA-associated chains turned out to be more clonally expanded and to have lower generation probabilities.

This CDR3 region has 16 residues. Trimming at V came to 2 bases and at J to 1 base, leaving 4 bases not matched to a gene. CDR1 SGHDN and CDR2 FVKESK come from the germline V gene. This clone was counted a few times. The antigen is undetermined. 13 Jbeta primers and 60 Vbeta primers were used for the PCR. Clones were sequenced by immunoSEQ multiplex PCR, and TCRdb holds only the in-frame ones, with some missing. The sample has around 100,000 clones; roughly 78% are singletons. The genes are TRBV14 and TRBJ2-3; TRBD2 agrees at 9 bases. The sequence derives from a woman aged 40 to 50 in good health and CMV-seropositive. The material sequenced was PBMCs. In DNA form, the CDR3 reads TGTGCCAGCAGCCAACTAGCGGGAAAAGGCACAGATACGCAGTATTTT. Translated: CASSQLAGKGTDTQYF.